The TCR beta chain described here comes from a study of shared clonotypes between healthy human individuals. The overall study: The plates for each donor numbered three CD4 naive, three CD4 memory, two CD8 naive and one CD8 memory. Study-level findings and limits: Generally, naive subsets came out with larger estimated richness than memory subsets. The generation probabilities recorded for non-shared clonotypes fell below those of clonotypes shared by all four donors.

Naivety among CD8 cells was defined by CD45RO negativity and positive CCR7 selection, thereby excluding terminally differentiated effector memory CD45RA+ cells. After removal of 0 bases from V and 2 bases from J, the junction contained 4 bases not matched to a gene. Looked up from germline, CDR1 is SGHVS and CDR2 is FQNEAQ. The CDR3 contains 15 residues. Notes on this clone: The antigen is unknown.

Clones were sequenced by immunoSEQ multiplex PCR, and TCRdb holds only the in-frame ones, with some missing. The sample has 550,000 to 600,000 clones; roughly 98% are singletons. The chain carries TRBV7-8 and TRBJ2-7, with TRBD2 matching over 7 bases. The clonotype originates from a man aged 25 to 40 in good health. Sequencing used naive CD8+ T cells sorted from blood. The CDR3 here is CASSLARGIPYEQYF. The CDR3 DNA reads TGTGCCAGCAGCTTAGCGCGGGGGATCCCCTACGAGCAGTACTTC.